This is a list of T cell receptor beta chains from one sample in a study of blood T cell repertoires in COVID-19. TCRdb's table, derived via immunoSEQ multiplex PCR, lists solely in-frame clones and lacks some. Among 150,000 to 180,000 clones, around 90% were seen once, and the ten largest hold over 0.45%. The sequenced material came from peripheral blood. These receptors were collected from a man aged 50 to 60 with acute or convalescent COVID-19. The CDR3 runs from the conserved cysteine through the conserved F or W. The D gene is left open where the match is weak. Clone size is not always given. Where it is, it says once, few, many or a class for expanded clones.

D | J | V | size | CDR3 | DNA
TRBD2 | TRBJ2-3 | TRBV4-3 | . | CASSPRLADWQYF | TGCGCCAGCAGCCCACGACTAGCGGATTGGCAGTATTTT
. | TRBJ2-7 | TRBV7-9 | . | CASSLKGGNSYEQYF | TGTGCCAGCAGCTTAAAAGGCGGGAACTCCTACGAGCAGTACTTC
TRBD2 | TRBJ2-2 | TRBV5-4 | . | CASTPAAGGRSGELFF | TGTGCCAGCACCCCAGCGGCGGGAGGGCGTAGCGGGGAGCTGTTTTTT
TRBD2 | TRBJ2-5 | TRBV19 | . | CASSTIAGYETQYF | TGTGCCAGTAGTACCATAGCGGGGTATGAGACCCAGTACTTC
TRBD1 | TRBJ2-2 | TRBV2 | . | CASTLTGPTAGELFF | TGTGCCAGCACTTTGACAGGGCCAACCGCCGGGGAGCTGTTTTTT
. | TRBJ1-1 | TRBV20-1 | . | CSAPGNTEAFF | TGCAGTGCCCCCGGGAACACTGAAGCTTTCTTT
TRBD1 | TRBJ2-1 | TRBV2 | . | CASSPVSGQGALDEQFF | TGTGCCAGCAGTCCGGTGTCGGGACAGGGGGCTCTGGATGAGCAGTTCTTC
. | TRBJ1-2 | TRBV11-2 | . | CASSRGTGGYTF | TGTGCCAGCAGTAGAGGGACTGGTGGCTACACCTTC
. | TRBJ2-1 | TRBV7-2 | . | CASSLDGSSYNEQFF | TGTGCCAGCAGCTTAGACGGGAGCTCCTACAATGAGCAGTTCTTC
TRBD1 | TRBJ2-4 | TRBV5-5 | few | CASSSTQGSNIQYF | TGTGCCAGCAGCTCCACACAGGGGTCGAACATTCAGTACTTC
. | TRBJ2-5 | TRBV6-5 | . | CASSQTPHQTQYF | TGTGCCAGCAGCCAAACACCGCACCAGACCCAGTACTTC
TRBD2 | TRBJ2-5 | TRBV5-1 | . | CASTHPGGGETQYF | TGCGCCAGCACCCACCCGGGAGGGGGAGAGACCCAGTACTTC
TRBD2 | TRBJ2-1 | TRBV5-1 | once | CASRLGGTSPFQYNEQFF | TGCGCCAGCCGGTTGGGTGGGACTAGTCCTTTCCAGTACAATGAGCAGTTCTTC
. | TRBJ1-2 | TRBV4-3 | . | CASSQAFQGNYGYTF | TGCGCCAGCAGCCAAGCTTTTCAGGGGAACTATGGCTACACCTTC
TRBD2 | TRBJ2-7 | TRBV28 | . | CASSPGFGQRDSYEQYF | TGTGCCAGCAGCCCCGGTTTCGGCCAGCGGGACTCCTACGAGCAGTACTTC
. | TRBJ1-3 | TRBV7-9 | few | CASATLLSGNTIYF | TGTGCCAGCGCTACCCTACTCTCTGGAAACACCATATATTTT
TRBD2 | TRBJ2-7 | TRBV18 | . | CASSPPGLAGQYEQYF | TGTGCCAGCTCACCGCCGGGACTAGCGGGGCAGTACGAGCAGTACTTC
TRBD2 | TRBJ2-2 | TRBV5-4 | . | CASSAKDGTSGSPGELFF | TGTGCCAGCAGCGCTAAGGACGGGACTAGCGGGAGCCCCGGGGAGCTGTTTTTT
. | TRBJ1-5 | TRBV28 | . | CASSWVASNQPQHF | TGTGCCAGCAGTTGGGTAGCTAGCAATCAGCCCCAGCATTTT
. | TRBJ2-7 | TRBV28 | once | CASSLSLPAVLGETSYEQYF | TGTGCCAGCAGTTTAAGTCTTCCCGCCGTACTCGGGGAGACCTCCTACGAGCAGTACTTC
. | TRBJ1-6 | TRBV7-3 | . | CASSLTSYNSPLHF | TGTGCCAGCAGCTTGACAAGCTATAATTCACCCCTCCACTTT
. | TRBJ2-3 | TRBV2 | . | CASIVGRGTDTQYF | TGTGCCAGCATTGTGGGCCGAGGCACAGATACGCAGTATTTT
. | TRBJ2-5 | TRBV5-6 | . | CASSLYTLTVQETQYF | TGTGCCAGCAGCTTGTACACCCTGACTGTCCAAGAGACCCAGTACTTC
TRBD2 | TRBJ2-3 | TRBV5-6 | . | CASNGGAEWNTQYF | TGTGCCAGCAACGGGGGGGCTGAATGGAATACGCAGTATTTT
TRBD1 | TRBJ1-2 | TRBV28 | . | CASSPPGQGYGYTF | TGTGCCAGCAGTCCTCCGGGACAGGGCTATGGCTACACCTTC
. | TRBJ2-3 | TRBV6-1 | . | CASSVADSSTDTQYF | TGTGCCAGCAGTGTAGCGGACTCAAGCACAGATACGCAGTATTTT
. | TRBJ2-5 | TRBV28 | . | CASSSRVETQYF | TGTGCCAGCAGTTCCAGGGTAGAGACCCAGTACTTC
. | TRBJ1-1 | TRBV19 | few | CASSQGGKNTEAFF | TGTGCCAGTAGTCAGGGAGGGAAGAACACTGAAGCTTTCTTT
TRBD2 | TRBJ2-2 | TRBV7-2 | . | CASSSGLAGGVGTGELFF | TGTGCCAGCAGCTCGGGACTAGCGGGAGGGGTCGGCACCGGGGAGCTGTTTTTT
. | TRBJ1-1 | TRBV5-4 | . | CASSLDRTNTEAFF | TGTGCCAGCAGCTTGGACAGAACGAACACTGAAGCTTTCTTT
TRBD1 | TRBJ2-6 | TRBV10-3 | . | CAISRQGESAGANVLTF | TGTGCCATCAGTAGACAGGGGGAGTCGGCCGGGGCCAACGTCCTGACTTTC
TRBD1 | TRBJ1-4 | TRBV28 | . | CASSNTGVGANEKLFF | TGTGCCAGCAGCAACACAGGGGTAGGGGCTAATGAAAAACTGTTTTTT
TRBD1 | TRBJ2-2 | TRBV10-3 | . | CAIMGTGLTGELFF | TGTGCCATCATGGGGACAGGGTTGACCGGGGAGCTGTTTTTT
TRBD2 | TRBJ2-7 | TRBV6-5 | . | CASSKTGGDGEQYF | TGTGCCAGCAGCAAAACCGGGGGGGACGGCGAGCAGTACTTC
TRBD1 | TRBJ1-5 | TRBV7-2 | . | CASTLGQGGQPQHF | TGTGCCAGCACCCTGGGACAGGGCGGACAGCCCCAGCATTTT